This TCR beta chain derives from a study of early T cells in non-severe SARS-CoV-2 infection. This clonotype was counted at least ten times. Germline CDR1 and CDR2: GTSNPN and SVGIG (reference sequence). V was shortened by 3 bases and J by 2 bases, with 8 bases between the two germline ends. The CDR3 length is 13 residues. Attachment of unique molecular identifiers to individual cDNA molecules was performed. Each CDR3 protein gets one entry after TCRdb re-called the 5' RACE reads with MiXCR. This sample has some 58,000 distinct CDR3 sequences, with about 11% found just once. This specimen consisted of whole blood, obtained at baseline. The V call is TRBV30, the J call TRBJ1-3; no clear D gene. This sequence originates from an adult who was a healthcare worker with PCR-confirmed SARS-CoV-2 infection or an uninfected control (not recorded which). CDR3 DNA: TGTGCCTGGAGCAGGAATACTGGAAACACCATATATTTT. Amino acid sequence: CAWSRNTGNTIYF. Together with reference TRBV30 and TRBJ1-3, the CDR3 gives the full variable domain: SQTIHQWPATLVQPVGSPLSLECTVEGTSNPNLYWYRQAAGRGLQLLFYSVGIGQISSEVPQNLSASRPQDRQFILSSKKLLLSDSGFYLCAWSRNTGNTIYFGEGSWLTVV.